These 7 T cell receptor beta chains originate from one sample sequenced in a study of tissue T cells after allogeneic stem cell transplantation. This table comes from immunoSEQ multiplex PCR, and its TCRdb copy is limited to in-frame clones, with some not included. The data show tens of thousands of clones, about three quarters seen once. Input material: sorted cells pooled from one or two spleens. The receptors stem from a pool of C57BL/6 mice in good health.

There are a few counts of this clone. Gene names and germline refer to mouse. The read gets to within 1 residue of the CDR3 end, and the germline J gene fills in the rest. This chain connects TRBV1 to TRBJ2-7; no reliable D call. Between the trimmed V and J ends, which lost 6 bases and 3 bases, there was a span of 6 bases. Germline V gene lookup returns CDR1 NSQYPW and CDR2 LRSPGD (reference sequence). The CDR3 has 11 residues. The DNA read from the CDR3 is TGCACCTGCAGCCGGGACTATGAACAGTAC. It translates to CTCSRDYEQY. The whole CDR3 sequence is CTCSRDYEQYF.

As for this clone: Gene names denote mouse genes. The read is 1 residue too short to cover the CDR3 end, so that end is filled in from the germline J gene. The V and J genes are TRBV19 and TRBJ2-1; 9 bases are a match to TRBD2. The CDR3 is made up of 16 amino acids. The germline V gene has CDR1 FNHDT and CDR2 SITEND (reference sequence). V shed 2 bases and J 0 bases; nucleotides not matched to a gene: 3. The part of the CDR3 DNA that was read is TGTGCCAGCAGTATGGGCTGGGGGGGTAACTATGCTGAGCAGTTC. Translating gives CASSMGWGGNYAEQF. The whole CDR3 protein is CASSMGWGGNYAEQFF. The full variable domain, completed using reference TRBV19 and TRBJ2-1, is GGIITQTPKFLIGQEGQKLTLKCQQNFNHDTMYWYRQDSGKGLRLIYYSITENDLQKGDLSEGYDASREKKSSFSLTVTSAQKNEMAVFLCASSMGWGGNYAEQFFGPGTRLTVL.

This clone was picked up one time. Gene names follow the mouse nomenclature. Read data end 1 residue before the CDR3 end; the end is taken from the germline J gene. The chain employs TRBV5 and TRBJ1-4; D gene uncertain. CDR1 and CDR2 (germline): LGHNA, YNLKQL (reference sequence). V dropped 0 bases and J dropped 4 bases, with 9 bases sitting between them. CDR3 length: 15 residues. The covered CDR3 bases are TGTGCCAGCAGCCAAGAAGGGCACCACAACGAAAGATTATTT. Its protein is CASSQEGHHNERLF. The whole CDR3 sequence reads CASSQEGHHNERLFF.

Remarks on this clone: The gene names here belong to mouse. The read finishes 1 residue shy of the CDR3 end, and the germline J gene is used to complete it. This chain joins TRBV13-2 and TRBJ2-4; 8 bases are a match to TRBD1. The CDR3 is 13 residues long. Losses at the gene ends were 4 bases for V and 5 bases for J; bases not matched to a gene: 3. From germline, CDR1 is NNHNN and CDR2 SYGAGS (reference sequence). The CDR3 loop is CASGSGQGNTLYF. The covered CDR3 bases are TGTGCCAGCGGTTCCGGACAGGGAAACACCTTGTAC.

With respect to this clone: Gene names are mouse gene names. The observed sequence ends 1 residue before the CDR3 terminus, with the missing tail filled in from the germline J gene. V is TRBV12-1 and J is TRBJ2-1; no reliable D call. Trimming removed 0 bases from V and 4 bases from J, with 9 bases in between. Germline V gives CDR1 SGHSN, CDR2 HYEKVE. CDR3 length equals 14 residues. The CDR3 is CASSLEGIYAEQFF. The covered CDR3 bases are TGTGCCAGCTCTCTCGAAGGGATTTATGCTGAGCAGTTC.

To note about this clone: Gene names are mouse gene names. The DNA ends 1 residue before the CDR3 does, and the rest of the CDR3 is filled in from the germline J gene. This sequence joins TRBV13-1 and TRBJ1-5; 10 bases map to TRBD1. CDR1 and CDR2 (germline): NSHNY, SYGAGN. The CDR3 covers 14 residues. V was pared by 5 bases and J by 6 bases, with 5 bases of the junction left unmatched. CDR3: CASRIGTGAQAPLF. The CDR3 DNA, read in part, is TGTGCCAGCAGAATCGGGACAGGGGCCCAGGCTCCGCTT.

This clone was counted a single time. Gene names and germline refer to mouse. CDR3 region: CASSLGQTSQNTLYF. The sequenced part of the CDR3 DNA is TGTGCCAGCAGTCTGGGACAGACTAGTCAAAACACCTTGTAC. This chain joins TRBV26 and TRBJ2-4; possibly TRBD1 for D (6 bases). The CDR3 goes on 1 residue after the read ends, and that part is filled in from the germline J gene. Trimming removed 2 bases at V and 0 bases at J, with 9 bases between. Germline V gives CDR1 KGHPV, CDR2 FQNQEV (reference sequence). The CDR3 loop spans 15 amino acids.